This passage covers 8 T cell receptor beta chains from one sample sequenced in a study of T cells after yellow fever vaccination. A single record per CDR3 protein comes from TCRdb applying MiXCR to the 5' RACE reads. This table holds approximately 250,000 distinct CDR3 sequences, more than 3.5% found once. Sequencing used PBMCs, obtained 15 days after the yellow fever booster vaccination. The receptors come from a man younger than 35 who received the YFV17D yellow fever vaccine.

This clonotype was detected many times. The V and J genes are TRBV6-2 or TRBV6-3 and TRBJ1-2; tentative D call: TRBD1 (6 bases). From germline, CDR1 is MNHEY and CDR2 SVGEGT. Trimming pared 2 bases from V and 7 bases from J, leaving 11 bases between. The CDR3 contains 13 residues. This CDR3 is CASSYGQPGGYTF. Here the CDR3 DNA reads TGTGCCAGCAGTTACGGACAGCCTGGTGGCTACACCTTC.

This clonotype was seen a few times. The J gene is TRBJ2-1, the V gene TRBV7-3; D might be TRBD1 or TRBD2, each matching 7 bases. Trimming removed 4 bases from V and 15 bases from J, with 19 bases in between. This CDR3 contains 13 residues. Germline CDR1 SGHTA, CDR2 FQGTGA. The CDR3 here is CASSSGQGGGPFF. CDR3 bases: TGTGCCAGCAGCTCCGGTCAGGGGGGGGGCCCGTTCTTC.

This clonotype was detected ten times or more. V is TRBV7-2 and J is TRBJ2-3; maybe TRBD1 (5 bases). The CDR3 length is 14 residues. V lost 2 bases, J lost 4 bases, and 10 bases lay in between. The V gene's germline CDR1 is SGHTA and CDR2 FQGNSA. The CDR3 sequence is CASSLFPGPDTQYF. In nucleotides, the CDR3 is TGTGCCAGCAGCTTATTCCCAGGGCCAGATACGCAGTATTTT.

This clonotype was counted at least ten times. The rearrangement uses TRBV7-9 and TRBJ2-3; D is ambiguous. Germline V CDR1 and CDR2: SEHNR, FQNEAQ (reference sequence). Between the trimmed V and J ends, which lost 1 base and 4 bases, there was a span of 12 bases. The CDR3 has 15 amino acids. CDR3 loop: CASSLVVIGPDTQYF. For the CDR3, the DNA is TGTGCCAGCAGCTTAGTAGTTATTGGCCCAGATACGCAGTATTTT. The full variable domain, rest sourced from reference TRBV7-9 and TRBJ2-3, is DTGVSQNPRHKITKRGQNVTFRCDPISEHNRLYWYRQTLGQGPEFLTYFQNEAQLEKSRLLSDRFSAERPKGSFSTLEIQRTEQGDSAMYLCASSLVVIGPDTQYFGPGTRLTVL.

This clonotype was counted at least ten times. The CDR3 DNA follows: TGTGCCAGCAGACCGACAGGGGGGTTAGAGACCCAGTACTTC. Protein: CASRPTGGLETQYF. The chain uses TRBV6-2 or TRBV6-3 and TRBJ2-5; TRBD1 matches at 9 bases. The length of the CDR3 is 14 residues. V was pared by 6 bases and J by 4 bases, with 6 bases of the junction left unmatched. CDR1 and CDR2 (germline): MNHEY, SVGEGT.

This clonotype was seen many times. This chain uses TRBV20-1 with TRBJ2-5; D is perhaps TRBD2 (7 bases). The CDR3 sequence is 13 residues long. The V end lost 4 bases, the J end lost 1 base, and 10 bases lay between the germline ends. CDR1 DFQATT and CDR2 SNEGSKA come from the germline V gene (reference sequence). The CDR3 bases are TGCAGTGCTAAAGGGGGGGTCCAAGAGACCCAGTACTTC. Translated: CSAKGGVQETQYF.

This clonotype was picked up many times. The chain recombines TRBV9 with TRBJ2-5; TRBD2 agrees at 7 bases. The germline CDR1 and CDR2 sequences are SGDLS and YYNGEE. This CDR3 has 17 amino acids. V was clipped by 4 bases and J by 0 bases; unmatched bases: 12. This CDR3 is CASSTPMGRGYQETQYF. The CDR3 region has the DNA TGTGCCAGCAGCACCCCTATGGGGCGGGGGTACCAAGAGACCCAGTACTTC.

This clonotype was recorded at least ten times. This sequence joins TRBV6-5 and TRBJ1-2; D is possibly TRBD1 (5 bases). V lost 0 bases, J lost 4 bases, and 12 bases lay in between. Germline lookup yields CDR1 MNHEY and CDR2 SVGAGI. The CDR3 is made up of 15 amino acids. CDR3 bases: TGTGCCAGCAGTTACTCGATCGGGGGTAGCTATGGCTACACCTTC. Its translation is CASSYSIGGSYGYTF.